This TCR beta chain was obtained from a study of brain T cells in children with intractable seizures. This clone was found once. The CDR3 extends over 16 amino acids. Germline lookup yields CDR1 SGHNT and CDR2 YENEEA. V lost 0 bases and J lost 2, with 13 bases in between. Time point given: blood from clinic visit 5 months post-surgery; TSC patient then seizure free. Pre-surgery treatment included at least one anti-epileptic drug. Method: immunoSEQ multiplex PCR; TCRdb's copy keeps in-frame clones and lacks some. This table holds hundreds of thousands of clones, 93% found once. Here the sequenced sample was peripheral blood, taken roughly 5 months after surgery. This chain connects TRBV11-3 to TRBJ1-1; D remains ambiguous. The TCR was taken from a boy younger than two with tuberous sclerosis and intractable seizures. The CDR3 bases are TGTGCCAGCAGCTTAGAAGGTCTCAAAACTAACACTGAAGCTTTCTTT. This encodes CASSLEGLKTNTEAFF.